Listed below are T cell receptor beta chains from one sample, sequenced in a study of blood T cell repertoires in COVID-19. The table came from immunoSEQ multiplex PCR; TCRdb's copy has only in-frame clones and leaves some out. The sample carries about 140,000 clones, about four fifths recorded once. The source material was peripheral blood. The receptors were sampled from a man between 65 and 79 years old who had recovered from COVID-19. Both conserved end residues are trimmed from each CDR3. D genes are given only for firm matches.

v_gene	j_gene	d_gene	CDR3aa
TRBV18	TRBJ2-1	.	ASSPVSGQPKF
TRBV18	TRBJ1-1	.	ASSPQSARDTEAF
TRBV6-5	TRBJ1-2	.	ASSYSNPPGGYT
TRBV18	TRBJ2-5	.	ASTWGRSLKGETQY
TRBV6-2/TRBV6-3	TRBJ2-7	TRBD1	ASSYYWGQGISYEQY
TRBV25-1	TRBJ2-7	TRBD2	ASSLAGSDEQY
TRBV2	TRBJ1-6	.	ASSEVEGSDSPLH
TRBV30	TRBJ2-2	TRBD2	AWTGLAGGFNTGELF
TRBV6-1	TRBJ2-1	.	ASSEGIRRSSYNEQF
TRBV7-8	TRBJ2-5	.	ASSPNGGQIQETQY
TRBV7-2	TRBJ1-1	.	ASTRTVYIEAF
TRBV29-1	TRBJ2-5	TRBD2	SGRGLAGDKETQY
TRBV6-6	TRBJ1-1	.	ASSYRSGITEAF
TRBV29-1	TRBJ2-1	.	SLRGTSGNREQF
TRBV6-5	TRBJ2-7	TRBD2	ASSPSGTAYEQY
TRBV30	TRBJ2-1	.	AWSKGIEQF
TRBV2	TRBJ1-2	.	ASFEGWATANYGYT
TRBV5-1	TRBJ1-4	.	ASSLDIVRGPEKLF
TRBV9	TRBJ2-7	.	ASSPSWDNSYEQY
TRBV7-9	TRBJ2-6	.	ASSPNRAYSGANVLT
TRBV10-3	TRBJ1-1	.	AISERGDTEAF
TRBV7-6	TRBJ1-2	TRBD1	ASSPWTGANYGYT
TRBV5-1	TRBJ2-4	.	ASRPTRRDYIQY
TRBV27	TRBJ2-3	.	ASSSVTDTQY
TRBV3-1/TRBV3-2	TRBJ2-4	.	ASSLPTPAEKAGKNIQY
TRBV2	TRBJ2-3	.	ASSEADTDTQY
TRBV5-4	TRBJ2-7	TRBD2	ASSSPYSGSYEQY
TRBV30	TRBJ1-5	TRBD1	AWSWGQENQPQH
TRBV9	TRBJ2-7	.	ASSVGGSSYEQY
TRBV19	TRBJ1-2	TRBD1	ASSPTGTGPLRT
TRBV15	TRBJ2-7	.	ATSPKGGSYEQY
TRBV27	TRBJ1-1	TRBD1	ASRPQGTLTEAF
TRBV11-2	TRBJ2-5	.	ASSLGPPETQY
TRBV2	TRBJ1-1	TRBD1	ASSPQGARTEAF
TRBV7-8	TRBJ2-3	.	ASSFDTGTDTQY
TRBV19	TRBJ2-1	TRBD2	ASSKAPSGANEQF
TRBV7-9	TRBJ2-1	TRBD2	ASSLYGTSGRNEQF
TRBV3-1/TRBV3-2	TRBJ2-7	TRBD1	ASSQERRGCSSYEQY
TRBV11-2	TRBJ1-2	TRBD1	ASSLTGGNYGYT
TRBV2	TRBJ2-1	TRBD2	ASTSQGLAGAEQF
TRBV30	TRBJ2-7	TRBD1	AWSDRDSYEQY
TRBV24-1	TRBJ2-3	.	ATSDPGQGTDTQY
TRBV2	TRBJ2-7	TRBD2	ASSDPGLAAPGSEFYEQY
TRBV4-2	TRBJ2-3	.	ASSQDSLASTTDTQY
TRBV2	TRBJ2-7	TRBD2	ASSLARDYSYEQY
TRBV12-3/TRBV12-4	TRBJ1-1	.	ASRLEMNTEAF